Listed below are T cell receptor beta chains from one sample, sequenced in a study of blood T cell repertoires in COVID-19. TCRdb keeps only in-frame clones here, not all; method: immunoSEQ multiplex PCR. The sample carries around 160,000 clones, around 81% recorded once. Specimen: peripheral blood. Source of these receptors: a man in his 60s with active or convalescent COVID-19. The CDR3 runs from the conserved cysteine through the conserved F or W. A D gene is named only where the DNA matches it firmly. Only part of the rows carry a size: once, few, many, or a class if the clone is expanded.

>TRBV10-2|.|.|TRBJ2-1
CASARGGSYNEQFF
TGCGCCAGCGCAAGGGGGGGTTCCTACAATGAGCAGTTCTTC
>TRBV11-2|.|.|TRBJ1-1
CASSLRGMNTEAFF
TGTGCCAGCAGCTTGAGAGGGATGAACACTGAAGCTTTCTTT
>TRBV7-2|.|TRBD1|TRBJ1-4
CASSLGQGNEKLFF
TGTGCCAGCAGCTTGGGACAGGGTAATGAAAAACTGTTTTTT
>TRBV7-8|few|TRBD1|TRBJ1-6
CASSLAETGNSPLHF
TGTGCCAGCAGCTTAGCGGAGACAGGGAACTCACCCCTCCACTTT
>TRBV5-4|.|TRBD1|TRBJ1-2
CASSSDRGDDRYGYTF
TGTGCCAGCAGCTCCGACAGGGGGGATGATAGGTATGGCTACACCTTC
>TRBV9|.|.|TRBJ1-3
CASSGAQGNTIYF
TGTGCCAGCAGCGGGGCACAGGGAAACACCATATATTTT
>TRBV19|once|.|TRBJ1-5
CASSIRGTINQPQHF
TGTGCCAGTAGTATAAGAGGGACTATCAATCAGCCCCAGCATTTT
>TRBV5-5|.|TRBD1|TRBJ1-3
CASSPGQGRNTIYF
TGTGCCAGCAGCCCCGGACAGGGGAGAAACACCATATATTTT
>TRBV18|.|.|TRBJ2-3
CASSPPGRVTDTQYF
TGTGCCAGCTCACCACCGGGCAGGGTCACAGATACGCAGTATTTT
>TRBV3-1/TRBV3-2|.|TRBD2|TRBJ2-1
CASSTGERGASEQFF
TGTGCCAGCAGCACTGGAGAGCGGGGGGCCAGTGAGCAGTTCTTC
>TRBV6-1|.|.|TRBJ1-2
CASSEWADNYGYTF
TGTGCCAGCAGTGAATGGGCAGATAACTATGGCTACACCTTC
>TRBV19|.|.|TRBJ2-7
CASSMGQGYEQYF
TGTGCCAGTAGTATGGGGCAGGGCTACGAGCAGTACTTC
>TRBV18|.|.|TRBJ2-5
CASSPDQETQYF
TGTGCCAGCTCACCCGACCAAGAGACCCAGTACTTC
>TRBV6-1|.|TRBD1|TRBJ1-6
CASSELPGGTNSPLHF
TGTGCCAGCAGTGAGTTGCCAGGGGGAACTAATTCACCCCTCCACTTT
>TRBV19|.|.|TRBJ2-5
CASSIQEAETQYF
TGTGCCAGTAGTATCCAGGAGGCGGAGACCCAGTACTTC
>TRBV20-1|.|.|TRBJ1-2
CSARSSYGYTF
TGCAGTGCTAGGAGTAGCTATGGCTACACCTTC
>TRBV20-1|.|TRBD2|TRBJ2-1
CSASGRANNEQFF
TGCAGTGCTAGTGGGAGGGCGAACAATGAGCAGTTCTTC
>TRBV19|.|.|TRBJ2-4
CASRTNLQGPGYIQYF
TGTGCCAGTAGGACCAATTTACAGGGACCTGGATACATTCAGTACTTC
>TRBV5-1|.|.|TRBJ2-5
CASSLLGRPEETQYF
TGCGCCAGCAGCTTGCTGGGCCGACCTGAAGAGACCCAGTACTTC
>TRBV19|.|.|TRBJ2-2
CASSTYGELFF
TGTGCCAGTAGTACTTACGGGGAGCTGTTTTTT
>TRBV7-9|.|TRBD1|TRBJ1-1
CASTWTGGYQEEAFF
TGTGCCAGCACCTGGACAGGGGGGTATCAGGAAGAAGCTTTCTTT
>TRBV12-3/TRBV12-4|.|TRBD1|TRBJ1-3
CASGTGVNTIYF
TGTGCCAGCGGGACAGGGGTAAACACCATATATTTT